Listed below are T cell receptor beta chains from one sample, sequenced in a study of blood T cell repertoires in COVID-19. Sequencing was performed with immunoSEQ multiplex PCR; in TCRdb, only in-frame clones are kept and a portion is missing. The sample yields some 190,000 clones, 80% to 85% seen once. The specimen sequenced was peripheral blood. The receptors were sampled from a human donor in a cohort sampled during active COVID-19. Each CDR3 is given without its conserved first and last residue.

v_gene	j_gene	CDR3aa
TRBV7-3	TRBJ1-1	ASSSFGGDTEAF
TRBV13	TRBJ1-2	ASGDTRGGTYGYT
TRBV9	TRBJ1-4	ASSARGEGATNEKLF
TRBV11-3	TRBJ2-1	ASSERQGSYNEQF
TRBV5-1	TRBJ1-6	ASSLAPGQGGNSPLH
TRBV3-1/TRBV3-2	TRBJ1-1	ASSPGRGGPAF
TRBV6-5	TRBJ1-1	ASSYSSEGGAF
TRBV2	TRBJ1-1	ASREYRGAEAF
TRBV12-3/TRBV12-4	TRBJ2-7	ASSPTGAGEQY
TRBV5-1	TRBJ2-1	ASSWGLGTFYEQF
TRBV4-1	TRBJ1-5	ASSQGGTGNQPQH
TRBV4-1	TRBJ1-5	ASSQDLAQPNQPQH
TRBV6-5	TRBJ1-1	ASSKRQGGSTEAF
TRBV7-2	TRBJ2-6	ASSRGMFASGANVLT
TRBV10-3	TRBJ2-5	AISVERGGDETQY
TRBV30	TRBJ2-2	VAGRNTGELF
TRBV5-8	TRBJ1-3	ASSFLAFSGNTIY
TRBV19	TRBJ1-1	ASSSSGVTEAF
TRBV5-1	TRBJ2-3	ASSLLDRGDTDTQY
TRBV29-1	TRBJ1-2	SVGQGAGYGYT
TRBV3-1/TRBV3-2	TRBJ2-1	ASSHGSGTGF
TRBV7-9	TRBJ2-2	ASSLGRGTNRRTGELF
TRBV24-1	TRBJ2-1	ATSANRDRLNNEQF
TRBV5-1	TRBJ2-3	ASSYTQDFDTQY
TRBV11-2	TRBJ1-3	ASSLDARNTIY
TRBV6-5	TRBJ2-5	ASSLQGTSETQY
TRBV15	TRBJ1-4	ATSRGGTVNEKLF
TRBV2	TRBJ2-5	ASSDRVMETQY
TRBV2	TRBJ2-7	ASKGAAYEQY
TRBV3-1/TRBV3-2	TRBJ1-1	ASSQTDRSSEAF
TRBV29-1	TRBJ2-2	SVVSGGAGELF
TRBV19	TRBJ2-2	ASTAGAGTGELF
TRBV6-1	TRBJ2-7	ASSEVGEQY
TRBV7-8	TRBJ2-1	ASSLAGQGFDEQF
TRBV10-3	TRBJ2-7	AISAGGRYEQY
TRBV2	TRBJ2-5	ASSENSQETQY
TRBV30	TRBJ1-3	AWRPGAGNTIY
TRBV7-2	TRBJ1-1	ASSRPGPGGTEAF
TRBV27	TRBJ1-6	ASSLFPGQGTSPLH
TRBV3-1/TRBV3-2	TRBJ1-4	ASSQLGAGYEKLF
TRBV5-1	TRBJ2-6	ASNIQVSGANVLT
TRBV30	TRBJ1-1	AWTRGMDTEAF